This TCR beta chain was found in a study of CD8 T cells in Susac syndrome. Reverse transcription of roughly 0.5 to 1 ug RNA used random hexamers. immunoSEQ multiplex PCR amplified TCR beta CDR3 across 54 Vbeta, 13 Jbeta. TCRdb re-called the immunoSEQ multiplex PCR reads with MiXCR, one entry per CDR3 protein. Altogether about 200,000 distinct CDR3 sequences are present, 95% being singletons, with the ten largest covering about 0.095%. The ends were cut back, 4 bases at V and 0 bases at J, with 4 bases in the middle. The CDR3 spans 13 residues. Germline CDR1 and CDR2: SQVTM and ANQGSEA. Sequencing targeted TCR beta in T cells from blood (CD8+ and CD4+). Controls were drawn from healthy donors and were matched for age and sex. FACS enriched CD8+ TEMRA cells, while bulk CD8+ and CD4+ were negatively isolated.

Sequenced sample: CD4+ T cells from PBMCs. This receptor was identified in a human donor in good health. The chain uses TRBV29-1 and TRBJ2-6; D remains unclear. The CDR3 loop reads CSVGTSGANVLTF. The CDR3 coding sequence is TGCAGCGTTGGAACCTCTGGGGCCAACGTCCTGACTTTC.